The 30 T cell receptor beta chains below all came from one sample that was sequenced in a study of cytomegalovirus exposure and HLA in healthy donors. PCR was performed using 60 Vbeta and 13 Jbeta primers. Profiling relied on immunoSEQ multiplex PCR, and the TCRdb table lists in-frame clones only, not all of them. The data hold over 100,000 clones, with roughly 80% observed a single time. Sequenced input: PBMCs. These receptors were obtained from a man aged 25-40 years in good health and CMV-seropositive.

This chain links TRBV28 with TRBJ1-2; TRBD1 matches 11 bases. With 6 bases clipped from V and 5 bases from J, the junction kept 11 bases outside the gene matches. CDR1 and CDR2 from the germline V gene are MDHEN and SYDVKM. CDR3 size: 16 residues. The CDR3 sequence is CASSNTPGQGGYGYTF. CDR3 DNA sequence: TGTGCCAGCAGCAACACTCCGGGACAGGGGGGATATGGCTACACCTTC.

The rearrangement links TRBV15 to TRBJ1-1; 7 nucleotides match TRBD1. Germline V gene sequence: CDR1 LNHNV, CDR2 YYDKDF (reference sequence). The CDR3 is made up of 16 amino acids. V dropped 0 bases and J dropped 2; count of bases not matched to a gene: 6. The CDR3 DNA reads as TGTGCCACCAGCAGAGAGTTAACAGGGGTTAACACTGAAGCTTTCTTT. It translates to CATSRELTGVNTEAFF.

The V gene is TRBV25-1, the J gene TRBJ2-4; 7 nucleotides line up with TRBD2. The CDR3 extends over 16 amino acids. Germline CDR1 and CDR2: MGHDK and SYGVNS. The V gene end was trimmed by 1 base and the J gene end by 0 bases; junction bases not matched to a gene: 3. The CDR3 nucleotides read TGTGCCAGCAGTGAATTGGGGGGGGTAGCCAAAAACATTCAGTACTTC. As protein: CASSELGGVAKNIQYF.

V usage is TRBV21-1 and J usage is TRBJ2-1; the table calls TRBD1, which could not be checked here. TRBV21-1 is marked as a pseudogene. The CDR3 loop spans 16 amino acids. This CDR3 reads CASSKRRTGTYNEQFF. Written as DNA, the CDR3 is TGTGCCAGCAGCAAAAGAAGGACAGGGACCTACAATGAGCAGTTCTTC.

CDR3 DNA: TGCGCCAGCAGCTTAACAGGGGGCGGCAATCAGCCCCAGCATTTT. Residues: CASSLTGGGNQPQHF. The V gene is TRBV5-1, the J gene TRBJ1-5; 9 bases are a match to TRBD1. The germline V gene encodes CDR1 SGHRS and CDR2 YFSETQ. Trimming removed 2 bases from V and 2 bases from J; junction bases left unmatched: 2. This CDR3 contains 15 residues.

Regarding this clone: The junction differs from germline at one of its ends, possibly a read error. The chain is built from TRBV29-1 and TRBJ2-3; possibly TRBD1 for D (6 bases). The V gene's germline CDR1 is SQVTM and CDR2 ANQGSEA. The CDR3 contains 14 residues. CDR3 DNA: TGCAGCGTTGGTGGACAGAATGCCGCAGATGCGCAGTATTTT. Encoded protein: CSVGGQNAADAQYF.

This chain connects TRBV27 to TRBJ2-5, with 7 bases matching TRBD2. This CDR3 spans 16 amino acids. V dropped 0 bases and J dropped 3; count of bases not matched to a gene: 7. Germline V gives CDR1 MNHEY, CDR2 SMNVEV (reference sequence). This CDR3 reads CASSLSVREMEETQYF. DNA for the CDR3: TGTGCCAGCAGTTTATCGGTGCGGGAGATGGAAGAGACCCAGTACTTC.

The V and J genes are TRBV11-2 and TRBJ2-5; 8 bases map to TRBD2. This CDR3 is 13 amino acids long. J lost 5 bases, V lost 5 bases, and 4 bases had no gene match. Per germline, CDR1 SGHAT and CDR2 FQNNGV. CDR3 sequence (DNA): TGTGCCAGCAGCACCCCGGGGGGGGAGACCCAGTACTTC. It codes for CASSTPGGETQYF.

The CDR3 reads CSVSGQGRKNEQFF. The CDR3 DNA sequence: TGCAGCGTTTCCGGACAGGGACGTAAGAATGAGCAGTTCTTC. The J gene is TRBJ2-1, the V gene TRBV29-1; 8 bases agree with TRBD1. This CDR3 spans 14 amino acids. CDR1 and CDR2 (germline): SQVTM, ANQGSEA. The ends lost 5 bases at V and 7 bases at J; junction bases unmatched: 10.

This chain uses TRBV4-2 with TRBJ1-2; 9 positions match TRBD1. V gave up 3 bases and J gave up 4 bases; unmatched junction bases: 3. The V gene's germline CDR1 is LGHNA and CDR2 YNFKEQ. The CDR3 covers 14 residues. CDR3 protein: CASSHRDRAYGYTF. The CDR3 nucleotides are TGTGCCAGCAGCCACCGGGACAGGGCCTATGGCTACACCTTC.

This clone came up a few times. V gene TRBV6-1 combines with J gene TRBJ1-6, with unresolved D. Trimming took off 1 base at V and 0 bases at J, with 16 bases between the two ends. This CDR3 is built from 19 residues. Germline CDR1 MNHNS, CDR2 SASEGT. The CDR3 DNA reads TGTGCCAGCAGTGAAGGTCTAGGCGGCCCGAGCTCCTATAATTCACCCCTCCACTTT. This sequence encodes CASSEGLGGPSSYNSPLHF.

This clone was seen only a few times. The chain recombines TRBV27 with TRBJ2-1; 11 bases are shared with TRBD2. V gave up 4 bases and J gave up 7 bases; unmatched junction bases: 6. Looked up from germline, CDR1 is MNHEY and CDR2 is SMNVEV (reference sequence). The CDR3 has 15 amino acids. This chain's CDR3 is CASSSSSGGYNEQFF. In nucleotides, the CDR3 is TGTGCCAGCAGTTCGTCTAGCGGGGGGTATAATGAGCAGTTCTTC.

CDR3 region: CASSEWDGGTDTQYF. The CDR3, as DNA: TGTGCCAGCAGTGAATGGGACGGGGGGACAGATACGCAGTATTTT. V is TRBV25-1 and J is TRBJ2-3; TRBD2 agrees at 7 bases. The CDR3 extends over 15 amino acids. V trimming: 1 base; J trimming: 3 bases; junction bases outside the gene matches: 4. Germline V gene lookup returns CDR1 MGHDK and CDR2 SYGVNS.

V and J are TRBV7-5 and TRBJ2-7; no DNA check was done on the table's D call, TRBD1. TRBV7-5 corresponds to a pseudogene. The CDR3 consists of 12 residues. CDR3 sequence reads: CVVCKSRPEQYV. The CDR3, as DNA: TGTGTCGTATGTAAGAGCAGGCCCGAGCAGTACGTC.

The J gene is TRBJ1-2, the V gene TRBV5-1; 9 nucleotides align to TRBD1. V was pared by 3 bases and J by 3 bases, with 15 bases of the junction left unmatched. The V gene's germline CDR1 is SGHRS and CDR2 YFSETQ. The CDR3 is 18 amino acids. CDR3 nucleotide sequence: TGCGCCAGCAGCTCGCTAAGGATTCAACAGGGGGCGGACTATGGCTACACCTTC. Protein product: CASSSLRIQQGADYGYTF.

CDR3 amino acids: CASKESGQETQYF. The DNA of the CDR3 is TGCGCCAGCAAAGAATCCGGGCAAGAGACCCAGTACTTC. This chain joins TRBV5-1 and TRBJ2-5; D gene uncertain. V was cut by 6 bases and J by 2 bases, with 11 bases left in between. CDR1 SGHRS and CDR2 YFSETQ come from the germline V gene. The CDR3 extends over 13 amino acids.

This sequence joins TRBV18 and TRBJ2-1; perhaps TRBD2 as D (7 bases). This CDR3 spans 16 amino acids. V lost 0 bases, J lost 9 bases, and 18 bases lay in between. Per germline, CDR1 KGHSH and CDR2 LQKENI. The CDR3 sequence is CASSPPYGGATGEQFF. The DNA for the CDR3 is TGTGCCAGCTCACCACCGTATGGGGGGGCCACAGGTGAGCAGTTCTTC. Combining the CDR3 with reference TRBV18 and TRBJ2-1 gives the whole variable domain NAGVMQNPRHLVRRRGQEARLRCSPMKGHSHVYWYRQLPEEGLKFMVYLQKENIIDESGMPKERFSAEFPKEGPSILRIQQVVRGDSAAYFCASSPPYGGATGEQFFGPGTRLTVL.

V gene TRBV30 combines with J gene TRBJ1-6; 7 bases fit TRBD1. From germline, CDR1 is GTSNPN and CDR2 SVGIG (reference sequence). CDR3 length: 14 amino acids. Losses at the gene ends were 8 bases for V and 5 bases for J; bases not matched to a gene: 9. The CDR3: CAVEDTGDNSPLHF. In nucleotides, the CDR3 is TGTGCCGTGGAGGATACAGGGGATAATTCACCCCTCCACTTT.

V usage is TRBV14 and J usage is TRBJ1-1; D is ambiguous. V lost 1 base and J 0 bases, leaving 6 bases between the germline ends. Germline V gives CDR1 SGHDN, CDR2 FVKESK. The CDR3 length is 14 residues. CDR3 amino acids: CASSQGTMNTEAFF. The CDR3 DNA sequence: TGTGCCAGCAGCCAAGGCACAATGAACACTGAAGCTTTCTTT.

The chain links TRBV7-9 to TRBJ2-5; D may be TRBD2 (6 bases). Looked up from germline, CDR1 is SEHNR and CDR2 is FQNEAQ (reference sequence). Trimming cost V 1 base and J 3 bases, with 12 bases left between them. This CDR3 has 15 amino acids. CDR3 amino acids: CASSLEGREKETQYF. DNA of the CDR3: TGTGCCAGCAGCTTAGAGGGGCGGGAAAAAGAGACCCAGTACTTC.

A word on this clone: This sample also contains other DNA sequences that code for the same CDR3. The chain couples TRBV7-3 to TRBJ2-3, with TRBD2 matching over 11 bases. Germline lookup yields CDR1 SGHTA and CDR2 FQGTGA. This CDR3 contains 16 residues. V lost 5 bases to trimming and J lost 0 bases; unmatched junction nucleotides: 4. CDR3 nucleotide sequence: TGTGCCAGCAGCCGGTTAGCGGGGGGGAGCACAGATACGCAGTATTTT. Encoded protein: CASSRLAGGSTDTQYF.

The rearrangement uses TRBV4-2 and TRBJ2-3, with 11 nucleotides matching TRBD2. The germline CDR1 and CDR2 sequences are LGHNA and YNFKEQ. The ends lost 0 bases at V and 2 bases at J; junction bases unmatched: 10. The CDR3 contains 19 residues. This chain's CDR3 is CASSQDGLAGGPDTDTQYF. As DNA, the CDR3 is TGTGCCAGCAGCCAAGACGGCCTAGCGGGAGGACCGGACACAGATACGCAGTATTTT.

The V gene is TRBV19, the J gene TRBJ1-2; D possibly corresponds to TRBD1 (6 bases). This CDR3 has 16 residues. Germline V gene data show CDR1 as LNHDA and CDR2 as SQIVND (reference sequence). V lost 3 bases, J lost 3 bases, and 17 bases lay in between. The DNA for the CDR3 is TGTGCCAGTAGTATCCCAGGGGAGGGGGGGGACTATGGCTACACCTTC. This translates into CASSIPGEGGDYGYTF.

A few counts support this clone. The chain links TRBV29-1 to TRBJ2-2; 7 nucleotides align to TRBD1. J gave up 1 base and V 6 bases, and 5 bases lay outside the gene matches. CDR3 length equals 14 residues. Germline loops: CDR1 SQVTM, CDR2 ANQGSEA. The CDR3 loop is CSVSNRGNTGELFF. Written as DNA, the CDR3 is TGCAGCGTCAGCAACAGGGGGAACACCGGGGAGCTGTTTTTT.

This sequence joins TRBV16 and TRBJ1-5; 8 bases fit TRBD1. Germline assignment: CDR1 KGHSY and CDR2 FQNENV. The CDR3 covers 14 residues. After removal of 4 bases from V and 5 bases from J, the junction contained 4 bases not matched to a gene. CDR3 bases: TGTGCCAGCAGCCCACAGGGGGGCGATCAGCCCCAGCATTTT. Translated: CASSPQGGDQPQHF.

This clone was observed a handful of times. The J gene is TRBJ2-2, the V gene TRBV6-1, with TRBD2 matching 8 bases. There are 13 residues in the CDR3. Trimming cost V 7 bases and J 7 bases; bases outside gene matches: 5. The germline gives CDR1 MNHNS, CDR2 SASEGT. The CDR3, as DNA: TGTGCCAGCAACCGGGAGGGGATCGGGGAGCTGTTTTTT. It is translated as CASNREGIGELFF.

The chain links TRBV18 to TRBJ1-1, with TRBD1 as a possible D gene (6 bases). Germline CDR1 is KGHSH and CDR2 is LQKENI. This CDR3 is 15 amino acids long. The germline V and J ends were trimmed by 0 bases and 2 bases, with 10 bases remaining between them. CDR3 region: CASSPPYRANTEAFF. In nucleotides, the CDR3 is TGTGCCAGCTCACCACCATACAGGGCAAACACTGAAGCTTTCTTT.

The chain uses TRBV2 and TRBJ2-1; 10 nucleotides agree with TRBD2. CDR1 is SNHLY, CDR2 FYNNEI, per germline. The junction had 4 bases not matched to a gene; V was cut back by 6 bases and J by 2 bases. This CDR3 region has 15 residues. This CDR3 reads CASRSLAGAYNEQFF. CDR3 bases: TGTGCCAGCAGGAGTCTAGCGGGGGCCTACAATGAGCAGTTCTTC.

The chain employs TRBV11-3 and TRBJ2-3; D gene unclear. Per germline, CDR1 SGHNT and CDR2 YENEEA. V lost 3 bases, J lost 4 bases, and 8 bases lay in between. This CDR3 is built from 13 residues. The CDR3, as DNA: TGTGCCAGCAGCTTTAAGCACGCAGATACGCAGTATTTT. Its translation is CASSFKHADTQYF.

This chain uses TRBV15 with TRBJ2-4, with D maybe TRBD2 (5 bases). The V gene lost 8 bases and the J gene lost 0 bases, with 17 bases spanning the gap. There are 16 residues in the CDR3. Germline CDR1 is LNHNV and CDR2 is YYDKDF (reference sequence). The CDR3 sequence is CATENRERTAKNIQYF. The CDR3 region has the DNA TGTGCCACCGAAAACCGAGAGCGGACAGCCAAAAACATTCAGTACTTC.